The following is a T cell receptor (beta chain) sequence with its context. Antigen unknown. One end of the junction is discordant with germline, which a read error may explain. The germline CDR1 and CDR2 sequences are SQVTM and ANQGSEA. The CDR3 runs to 14 residues. The data originate from a study of blood T cells in healthy people across ages. Whole-study results and caveats: It was found that TCR beta diversity correlated strongly with the percentage of naive T cells.

Then a second PCR, running about 6 to 11 cycles, was carried out with a sample-barcoded 5' primer and a J-beta primer mix. TCRdb reprocessed the 5' RACE reads with MiXCR, giving one entry per CDR3 protein. The table records hundreds of thousands of distinct CDR3 sequences, roughly three fifths of them present only once. The rearrangement joins TRBV29-1 to TRBJ2-7, with 9 bases matching TRBD1. Specimen: blood. This receptor was identified in a man aged 40-49 years in good health. As DNA, the CDR3 is TGCAGCGCTGAAACGGGACAGGGCTCCTACGAGCAGTACTTC. It translates to CSAETGQGSYEQYF.